This T cell receptor (beta chain) stems from a study of blood T cell repertoires in COVID-19. Across the study: Some COVID-19 samples were acute and others convalescent; all came from the United States, Italy and Spain. The analysed material was cDNA or gDNA that came from T cells, B-cell-depleted T cells, or PBMCs.

TCRdb's table, derived via immunoSEQ multiplex PCR, lists solely in-frame clones and lacks some. The sample records some 200,000 clones, roughly 82% being singletons. The CDR3 has 15 amino acids. Germline-derived CDR1 and CDR2 are SGHAT and FQDESV (reference sequence). V shed 5 bases and J 5 bases; nucleotides not matched to a gene: 9. The recovered donors of Cohort 3 showed two negative PCRs, clearance, or symptom resolution. The receptor's source is a man aged 35 to 55 who had recovered from COVID-19. Sequencing was performed on PBMCs or T cells enriched from blood (not recorded which). The rearrangement joins TRBV11-1 to TRBJ2-7; 10 bases line up with TRBD2. The CDR3 here is CASSLSGGLENEQYF. CDR3 coding DNA: TGTGCCAGCAGCCTTAGCGGGGGGTTGGAAAACGAGCAGTACTTC.